The sequence of this T cell receptor beta chain was determined in a study of vaccination and CD4 T cells after COVID-19 (dated by TCRdb to 2022 to 2024). Regarding the complete study: Convalescent patients had a positive SARS-CoV-2 result on nasal swab PCR, and of these patients, 8 or 9 had mild disease and one had severe disease. Participants got two doses of the Pfizer-BioNTech BNT162b2 vaccine (n=8) or two doses of the Moderna mRNA-1273 vaccine (n=2). In over 8 COVID-19 convalescent patients and a few infection-naive healthy vaccine recipients, the spike-specific CD4+ TCR repertoire before mRNA vaccination was compared with the repertoire after mRNA vaccination. The convalescent cohort included six males and four females, with two Hispanic individuals, seven Caucasians, two Asians and one multiracial person. The time from the second vaccine dose to post-vaccine blood sampling had a median of 72 days and ranged from roughly 13 to 241 days. Post-COVID blood samples from convalescent patients were collected a median of roughly 100 days after diagnosis, with a range of roughly 30 to 170 days. General study outcomes and caveats: Of the vaccine-specific clones found in convalescent patients, nearly all (304 of 307) were mono-reactive for SARS-CoV-2 spike instead of being cross-reactive with common cold coronaviruses. Although the median number of SARS-CoV-2-reactive clonotypes went up from fewer than 25 after infection to around 39 after vaccination, the increase was not significant. The study included relatively few convalescent patients and did not analyze early timepoints after natural infection. Among convalescent patients, a median approximately 88% of the SARS-CoV-2-reactive clones seen after vaccination appeared only after vaccination, which suggests priming specific to the vaccine.

As regards this clonotype: Its antigen is unknown. Per-base quality was not reported, and no clone a single base away is much larger than it.

From its cysteine to its phenylalanine, the CDR3 spans 19 amino acids. The DNA shown is the 57-base CDR3, in frame from base 1. From the germline V gene, CDR1 is SGHVS and CDR2 is FQNEAQ. The convalescent patients' positive SARS-CoV-2 PCR tests fell between March and December 2020, which was before the Alpha, Beta and Delta variants emerged in the United States. Ficoll-Paque Plus gradient centrifugation was used to isolate PBMCs from whole blood, and the isolated PBMCs were then either used fresh or cryopreserved at -140C. Libraries were prepared through PCR. This sample was sequenced with an Illumina iSeq 100. From the authors' description of their analysis: Non-productive sequences were filtered out, and CDR3s that did not start with C, did not end with F or W, or were shorter than 7 amino acids were discarded. Levenshtein distances (stringdist) and unrooted phylogenetic trees (ape) in R version 3.6.1 were used to assess CDR3 homology. The public sequencing data were trimmed at Q25 with fastp and processed into clonotypes with MiXCR by TCRdb, which kept only in-frame beta chains. For every CDR3 protein sequence, its rows merge into one entry that carries the most common genes and DNA. In this record, the V and J calls reflect TCRdb's handling and not the investigators' own analysis. Present in this sample are about 19,000 distinct CDR3 sequences, roughly 60% of which were seen just once. Of the sample, roughly 1.1% is held by the ten largest clones.

This sequence was found in a human donor who had recovered from COVID-19. The chain joins TRBV7-8 to TRBJ2-1, with TRBD2 matching 12 junction bases. The DNA matches TRBJ2-7 better at its end, which makes the J call doubtful. Source: CD4+ T cells from blood, taken after SARS-CoV-2 vaccination. The CDR3 in this case is CASSPRLAGDLFRRYEQYF. Here is the DNA: TGTGCCAGCAGCCCCCGACTAGCGGGAGATTTATTCCGACGCTACGAGCAGTACTTC.